The following is a T cell receptor beta chain sequence with its context. The data were produced by immunoSEQ multiplex PCR, yet TCRdb's version contains in-frame clones alone and is incomplete. The sample lists more than 85,000 clones, 70% to 90% occurring once. V was shortened by 6 bases and J by 4 bases, with 19 bases between the two germline ends. Germline V gives CDR1 SGDLS, CDR2 YYNGEE. The CDR3 has 15 amino acids. This record belongs to a study of blood T cell repertoires in COVID-19. The chain recombines TRBV9 with TRBJ2-5, with D perhaps matching TRBD2 (5 bases). This TCR was recovered from a man over 45 with active COVID-19. The sequenced sample was peripheral blood. CDR3 sequence reads: CASTLTTLAGETQYF. The CDR3 bases are TGTGCCAGCACCCTCACCACCCTGGCGGGAGAGACCCAGTACTTC. The entire variable domain, with the rest obtained from reference TRBV9 and TRBJ2-5, is as follows: DSGVTQTPKHLITATGQRVTLRCSPRSGDLSVYWYQQSLDQGLQFLIQYYNGEERAKGNILERFSAQQFPDLHSELNLSSLELGDSALYFCASTLTTLAGETQYFGPGTRLLVL.